This TCR beta chain was obtained from a study of T cell repertoires in cytomegalovirus infection. As for the study in general: Signatures in public TCR beta sequences pointed to both CMV infection and matching HLA type. Study-level points and caveats: Cumulative frequency (of public TCR beta family members) identified carriers of CMV plus the relevant HLA.

This clonotype was counted between two and nine times. Its antigen is unknown. V was clipped by 5 bases and J by 2 bases; unmatched bases: 1. This CDR3 has 13 residues. Germline CDR1 SGHTA, CDR2 FQGNSA. TCRdb processed the reads anew with MiXCR; each CDR3 protein has one entry. The sample carries approximately 170,000 distinct CDR3 sequences, about a sixth recorded once. This receptor was identified in a human donor in good health (CMV status not recorded). Some clones in this sample may be carry-over from other donors' samples. The chain recombines TRBV7-2 with TRBJ2-7, with TRBD2 matching over 9 bases. Specimen: CD8+ T cells from PBMCs. CDR3 region: CASSAGGTYEQYF. The DNA for the CDR3 is TGTGCCAGCAGCGCGGGGGGGACCTACGAGCAGTACTTC.